This T cell receptor (beta chain) stems from a study of T cells after yellow fever vaccination. In its sample, this clonotype was seen a few times. For TCR, cDNA came from 5'RACE template switching, which added a universal primer site and UMIs. TCRdb itself ran the 5' RACE reads through MiXCR, one entry per CDR3 protein. The table lists 150,000 to 200,000 distinct CDR3 sequences, 9.5% to 12% of them singletons, with 30% to 45% in the top ten. This CDR3 spans 13 amino acids. Trimming cost V 0 bases and J 6 bases, with 9 bases left between them. Germline values: CDR1 SGHRS, CDR2 YFSETQ. The sequencing here drew on CD8+ T cells sorted from PBMCs, taken 15 days after the yellow fever booster vaccination. The chain carries TRBV5-1 and TRBJ1-2; D ambiguous. This sequence originates from a man between 18 and 29 years old who received the YFV17D yellow fever vaccine. The CDR3 nucleotides read TGCGCCAGCAGCTTGGAGGGTATTCATGGCTACACCTTC. Protein product: CASSLEGIHGYTF.